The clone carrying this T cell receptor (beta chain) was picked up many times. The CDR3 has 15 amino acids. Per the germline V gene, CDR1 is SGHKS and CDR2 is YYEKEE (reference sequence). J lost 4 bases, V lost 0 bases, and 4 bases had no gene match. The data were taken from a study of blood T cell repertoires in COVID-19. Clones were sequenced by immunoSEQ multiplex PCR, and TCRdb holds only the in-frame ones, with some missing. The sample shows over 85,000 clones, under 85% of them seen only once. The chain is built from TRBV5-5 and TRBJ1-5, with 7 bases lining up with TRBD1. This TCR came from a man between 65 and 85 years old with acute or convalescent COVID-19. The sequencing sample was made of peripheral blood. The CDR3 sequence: CASSLDRGGNQPQHF. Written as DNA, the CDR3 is TGTGCCAGCAGCTTGGACAGGGGAGGAAATCAGCCCCAGCATTTT.